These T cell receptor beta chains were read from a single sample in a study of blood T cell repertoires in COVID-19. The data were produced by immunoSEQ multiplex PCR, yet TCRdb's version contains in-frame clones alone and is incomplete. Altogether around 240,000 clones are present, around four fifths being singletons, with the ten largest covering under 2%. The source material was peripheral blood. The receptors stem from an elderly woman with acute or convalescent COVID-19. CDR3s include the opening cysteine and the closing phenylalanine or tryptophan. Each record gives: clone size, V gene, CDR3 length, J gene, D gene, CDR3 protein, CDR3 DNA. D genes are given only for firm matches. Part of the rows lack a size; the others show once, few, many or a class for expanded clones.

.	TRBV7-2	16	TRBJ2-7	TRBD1	CASSLGQGESSYEQYF	TGTGCCAGCAGCTTAGGACAGGGGGAAAGCTCCTACGAGCAGTACTTC
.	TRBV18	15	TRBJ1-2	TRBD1	CASSPSETGTDGYTF	TGTGCCAGCTCACCATCCGAGACAGGGACGGATGGCTACACCTTC
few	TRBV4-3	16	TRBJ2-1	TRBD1	CASSQDQTGTYNEQFF	TGCGCCAGCAGCCAAGATCAGACAGGGACCTACAATGAGCAGTTCTTC
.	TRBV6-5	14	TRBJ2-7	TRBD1	CASSYSETGGEQYF	TGTGCCAGCAGTTACTCTGAGACAGGGGGCGAGCAGTACTTC
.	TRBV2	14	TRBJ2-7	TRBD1	CASSEARGTHEQYF	TGTGCCAGCAGTGAGGCCAGGGGGACCCACGAGCAGTACTTC
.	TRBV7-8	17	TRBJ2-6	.	CASKILAEPSGANVLTF	TGTGCCAGCAAAATATTAGCCGAGCCATCTGGGGCCAACGTCCTGACTTTC
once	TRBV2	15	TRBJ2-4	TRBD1	CASSVDRGAKNIQYF	TGTGCCAGCAGTGTGGACAGGGGAGCCAAAAACATTCAGTACTTC
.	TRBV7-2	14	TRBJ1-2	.	CASSTSGIRYGYTF	TGTGCCAGCAGCACGTCCGGGATTAGATATGGCTACACCTTC
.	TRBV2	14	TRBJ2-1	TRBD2	CASSGGTTENEQFF	TGTGCCAGCAGTGGGGGGACTACCGAGAATGAGCAGTTCTTC
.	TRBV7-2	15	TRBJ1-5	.	CASSVYRDSNQPQHF	TGTGCCAGCAGCGTCTACAGGGATAGCAATCAGCCCCAGCATTTT
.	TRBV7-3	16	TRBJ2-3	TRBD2	CASSPGTSGGTDTQYF	TGTGCCAGCAGCCCAGGGACTAGCGGGGGCACAGATACGCAGTATTTT
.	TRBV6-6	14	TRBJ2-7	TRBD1	CASTPGQGTHEQYF	TGTGCCAGCACCCCGGGACAGGGTACCCACGAGCAGTACTTC
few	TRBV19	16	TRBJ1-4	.	CASSILPDSTNEKLFF	TGTGCCAGTAGTATTCTGCCAGACTCAACTAATGAAAAACTGTTTTTT
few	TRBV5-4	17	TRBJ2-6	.	CASSRRTEPSGANVLTF	TGTGCCAGCAGCAGGAGGACAGAACCCTCTGGGGCCAACGTCCTGACTTTC